This TCR beta chain was obtained from a study of T-cell memory formation after mild COVID-19. Study background: Clustering of TCRs was largely donor specific.

TCRdb reprocessed the 5' RACE reads with MiXCR, giving one entry per CDR3 protein. Found here are 280,000 or so distinct CDR3 sequences, 8.2% of them singletons; the top ten hold approximately 23%. Notes on the study in general: Some SARS-CoV-2-responding clones were already detected in memory before infection.

Trimming took off 1 base at V and 2 bases at J, with 6 bases between the two ends. This CDR3 region has 15 residues. As for this clonotype: The target antigen is unknown.

The specimen sequenced was PBMCs or a T cell subset sorted from them (not recorded which). The genes are TRBV12-3 or TRBV12-4 and TRBJ1-6; D gene unclear. The sequence was obtained from a man younger than 35 who had mild COVID-19 (a few samples of this study predate the infection). Cell type and time point are not known. The CDR3 coding sequence is TGTGCCAGCAGTTTAGGGATAACCTATAATTCACCCCTCCACTTT. It translates to CASSLGITYNSPLHF.